This T cell receptor beta chain is drawn from a study of regulatory T cells in long-lasting Graves disease (dated by TCRdb to the early 2020s). For the wider study: Patients with newly diagnosed Graves' disease had been on antithyroid drugs for under 3 months. Patients with persistent Graves' disease were compared with patients with newly diagnosed Graves' disease using TCR sequencing and RNA sequencing of peripheral blood. The study was registered as a clinical trial and conducted in China. A total of 33 samples underwent TCR sequencing, from roughly 13 patients with persistent Graves' disease and 20 or so patients with newly diagnosed Graves' disease.

Read against the paper, the sample's time point label means: newly diagnosed GD, antithyroid drugs for less than 3 months. For both TCR sequencing and RNA sequencing, RNA was extracted from PBMCs in TRIzol. The diagnosis of Graves' disease followed American Thyroid Association guidelines. The patients came from an endocrinology department in Xi'an, China. From each patient, approximately 10 milliliters of peripheral blood was collected into an EDTA anticoagulant tube. Ficoll Paque Plus density gradient separation was used to isolate PBMCs, and no further T cell sorting was done. An Agilent 2100 Bioanalyzer and agarose gel were used to assess RNA quality, and a NanoDrop 2000 was used to measure RNA concentration. The library came from multiplex PCR. The run used an Illumina HiSeq 4000. iRepertoire HTBI primers and Arm-PCR amplification of CDR3 regions were used to construct TCR beta libraries. Before sequencing, the PCR products went through gel purification. Per the original workflow: Gene usage analysis of CDR3 amino acid clonotypes relied on the roughly 60 TRBV and 14 TRBJ segments identified across samples. Filtered high-quality paired reads were merged into contigs using COPE and FqMerger. BLAST was used to align contigs to IMGT TRBV, TRBD and TRBJ reference genes, with CDR3 defined following IMGT. Highly expanded clones were defined as clonotypes with a frequency above 0.1%. Shannon entropy served as the measure of repertoire diversity, while the Gini coefficient captured V-J evenness. Clonotypes shared by more than one individual were considered public. TCRdb reworked the public reads: Q25 trimming with fastp, MiXCR clone assembly, productive beta chains retained. One record per CDR3 amino acid sequence lists the most common genes and DNA. The V and J calls come from TCRdb's annotation, not from the publication. Recorded for this sample are about 440,000 distinct CDR3 sequences; approximately 16% of them occurred a single time. Of the sample, roughly 10% is held by the ten largest clones.

Between the V and J ends, shortened by 0 bases and 2 bases respectively, the junction contains 11 bases. CDR1 and CDR2 were assigned from the germline V gene as SGHDT and YYEEEE. The CDR3 sequence holds 15 residues, the cysteine and phenylalanine included. The entry retains the CDR3 DNA only, 45 bases that are in frame from base 1. Findings and caveats that apply to the study as a whole: The authors acknowledged the small sample size as a limitation that may reduce accuracy. Persistent disease showed preferential use of TRBV28, TRBJ1-2 and TRBJ2-5, whereas newly diagnosed disease favored TRBV20-1 and TRBJ2-1. The study examined only peripheral blood because the primary lesion, thyroid tissue, could not be accessed. Persistent Graves' disease patients showed lower TCR Shannon entropy and fewer highly expanded clones than newly diagnosed patients, suggesting clonal expansion. Persistent patients shared more public clonotypes among themselves (more than 2,500) than newly diagnosed patients did (over 900). Sequencing and analysis were limited to the TCR beta chain.

This clonotype was found many times. Its antigen is not yet known. No base qualities exist here, and no much larger clone lies one base off it. In addition, the sample was reused for a study of T cells in Graves' hyperthyroidism and ophthalmopathy. The second paper further reports: Stable Graves' hyperthyroidism was defined as no progression to ophthalmopathy during 18 months of follow-up. The hyperthyroidism patients were between 18 and 65 years old and newly diagnosed, with a disease duration of less than 2 months. Any patient with an uncontrolled infection, another autoimmune disease, pregnancy or lactation was excluded. Diagnoses relied on clinical symptoms, serum thyroxine and TRAb, thyroid ultrasound and orbital computed tomography. The TCR CDR3 was subjected to a first round of RT-PCR using the HTBI primer set and the Qiagen OneStep RT-PCR kit. Most expanded thyroid clonotypes (frequency above 0.001) were also detected in blood, suggesting blood repertoires may reflect thyroid immune responses. In cross-validation, a model built on a 13 V-J signature told ophthalmopathy apart from stable hyperthyroidism with 85% to 90% sensitivity and around 83% specificity, and in testing the same model reached 80%/75%. During validation, the model predicted progression to ophthalmopathy a median of approximately 7 months ahead of onset, with approximately 70% sensitivity and 72% to 85% specificity. To identify TCR V-J signatures that set the groups apart, the researchers used a discovery cohort of more than 95 patients, made up of some 41 with Graves' ophthalmopathy and around 58 with stable Graves' hyperthyroidism. Prospective prediction of ophthalmopathy was tested in an independent validation cohort of 18 to 20 hyperthyroidism patients and around 16 patients who later progressed to ophthalmopathy. The 100 discovery patients were divided at random into training and test sets in a 7:3 ratio. In more than 5 Graves' hyperthyroidism patients, the study also compared T-cell repertoires from thyroid tissue with T-cell repertoires from blood. After blood sampling, hyperthyroidism patients were treated with methimazole at a starting dose of 30 mg daily, and ophthalmopathy patients were treated with high-dose intravenous methylprednisolone. Libraries were constructed in a second round of multiplex PCR, after which size selection and purification were carried out. Paired-end sequencing of the libraries was performed with 100 bp reads on an Illumina HiSeq2000. SOAPnuke was used to process the raw data, removing reads that contained adapters or uncalled bases, had a mean Phred below 15, or lacked an exact match to the constant primer or identifier. COPE v1.2.5 was used to merge high-quality paired reads, and clonotypes were defined as unique nucleotide sequences. MiTCR v1.1 was used to align the clonotypes against IMGT TRBV, TRBD and TRBJ reference segments. Only V-J combinations with frequency above 0.0001, covering 99% to 99.2% of repertoires, were analysed. The TCS score was defined as F50 (clonal expansion) divided by E x V (chaos), with BLOSUM62-based TCRdist calculated between CDR3 peptides within each V-J. Welch's t-statistics and random forest reduced 500 to 650 V-J features to around 14, which were used in a naive Bayes classifier (R e1071). No statistical method was used to fix the sample size in advance, and group allocation was not hidden from the investigators. The paper describes TCR Vbeta CDR3 sequencing of about 140 peripheral blood samples, made up of under 50 ophthalmopathy patients, more than 70 hyperthyroidism patients and some 17 progressor patients.

The chain employs TRBV5-6 and TRBJ1-2; the D gene cannot be resolved reliably. This specimen consisted of peripheral blood mononuclear cells (PBMCs), obtained at new diagnosis, from a patient treated with antithyroid drugs. The receptor was derived from a woman aged 25 to 45 with Graves disease. Donor details come from another sample of the same person, matched by shared clones. The CDR3 sequence is CASSLDLQGNYGYTF. The DNA is TGTGCCAGCAGCTTGGATCTCCAAGGAAACTATGGCTACACCTTC. With the portions outside the CDR3 filled from the reference TRBV5-6 and TRBJ1-2 genes, the complete variable region becomes DAGVTQSPTHLIKTRGQQVTLRCSPKSGHDTVSWYQQALGQGPQFIFQYYEEEERQRGNFPDRFSGHQFPNYSSELNVNALLLGDSALYLCASSLDLQGNYGYTFGSGTRLTVV.